This TCR beta chain came from a study of T cell repertoires in cytomegalovirus infection. Study summary: Signatures in public TCR beta sequences pointed to both CMV infection and matching HLA type. Findings of the study overall: Pooled public TCR beta family frequency picked out CMV carriers with the relevant HLA. Clonotypes of TCR beta that were HLA-C-restricted and CMV-specific dominated the ex vivo response.

The germline V gene encodes CDR1 SQVTM and CDR2 ANQGSEA. The V segment lost 6 bases and the J segment 6 bases; nucleotides outside the gene matches: 13. The CDR3 loop spans 15 amino acids. TCRdb used MiXCR to reprocess the reads, holding one entry per CDR3 protein. This table holds approximately 250,000 distinct CDR3 sequences, roughly 20% found once. Remarks on this clonotype: As yet, its antigen is unknown.

This sequence originates from a human donor in good health (CMV status not recorded). Some clones in this sample may be carry-over from other donors' samples. Material: CD8+ T cells from PBMCs. The chain combines TRBV29-1 with TRBJ2-1; 8 positions match TRBD1. The CDR3 bases are TGCAGCGTAGGCCCTAGGACAGGGATCTCCAATGAGCAGTTCTTC. Its translation: CSVGPRTGISNEQFF.